This T cell receptor (beta chain) stems from a study of T cells expressing NK-cell markers. This CDR3 spans 16 amino acids. In germline, CDR1 is MNHNS, CDR2 SASEGT. Synthesis of TCR beta cDNA relied on 5'RACE template switching carrying UMIs. TCRdb reprocessed the 5' RACE reads; each CDR3 protein has one entry and no DNA is given. The listing records around 110,000 distinct CDR3 sequences. The source of this sequence is a woman between 18 and 69 years old in good health. The sequenced sample consisted of blood T cells: a sorted CD56 or NKG2C T cell subset, CD4+ or CD8+ T cells, or bulk PBMC T cells (not recorded which). The chain joins TRBV6-1 to TRBJ2-6; TCRdb outputs TRBD1, but without DNA this stays unchecked. CDR3: CASTRQGRPGANVLTF.